The 25 T cell receptor beta chains in this list originate from one sample, sequenced in a study of blood T cell repertoires in COVID-19. Produced via immunoSEQ multiplex PCR; TCRdb's table is partial and in-frame only. The repertoire includes fewer than 200,000 clones, around 90% of them detected once, and 2% to 2.5% sits in the top ten. Sequencing was done on a sample of peripheral blood. The receptors were gathered from a man aged 45-65 years who had recovered from COVID-19.

The V call is TRBV6-6, the J call TRBJ1-1; D uncertain. The CDR3 is 11 amino acids. Trimming cost V 8 bases and J 4 bases, with 8 bases left between them. The germline V gene encodes CDR1 MNHNY and CDR2 SVGAGI (reference sequence). The CDR3 region has the DNA TGTGCCAGCCGGTCGAGCACTGAAGCTTTCTTT. Its protein product is CASRSSTEAFF.

This clone was detected only a few times. The chain recombines TRBV9 with TRBJ2-2; TRBD1 might be the D (6 bases). This CDR3 contains 13 residues. Trimming took 7 bases from V and 3 from J, leaving 10 bases between them. Germline CDR1 is SGDLS and CDR2 is YYNGEE. CDR3 protein: CASHRQDTGELFF. As DNA, the CDR3 is TGTGCCAGCCACCGACAGGACACCGGGGAGCTGTTTTTT. Full variable domain (remainder filled in from reference TRBV9 and TRBJ2-2): DSGVTQTPKHLITATGQRVTLRCSPRSGDLSVYWYQQSLDQGLQFLIQYYNGEERAKGNILERFSAQQFPDLHSELNLSSLELGDSALYFCASHRQDTGELFFGEGSRLTVL.

To note about this clone: This sample includes further DNA sequences coding for the same CDR3. The V call is TRBV9, the J call TRBJ1-1; D not certain. The CDR3 is made up of 13 amino acids. Germline V CDR1 and CDR2: SGDLS, YYNGEE. Trimming removed 0 bases at V and 4 bases at J, with 7 bases between. The CDR3 loop reads CASSVGGFTEAFF. The CDR3 DNA follows: TGTGCCAGCAGCGTAGGAGGTTTCACTGAAGCTTTCTTT.

This chain links TRBV6-2 or TRBV6-3 with TRBJ1-1; D unresolved. The CDR3 is made up of 15 amino acids. Deletions cut 3 bases from V and 0 bases from J, with 11 bases between. Germline CDR1 and CDR2: MNHEY and SVGEGT. The CDR3 here is CASSYSGSMNTEAFF. CDR3 in DNA: TGTGCCAGCAGTTATTCAGGCAGCATGAACACTGAAGCTTTCTTT.

This chain joins TRBV10-3 and TRBJ2-7; a possible D gene is TRBD1 (5 bases). V gave up 11 bases and J gave up 5 bases, with 13 bases separating them. Germline V CDR1 and CDR2: ENHRY, SYGVKD. The CDR3 loop spans 11 amino acids. DNA of the CDR3: TGTGCCTCCAGGGCCGCGAACGAGCAGTACTTC. Encoded protein: CASRAANEQYF.

The chain carries TRBV6-5 and TRBJ1-1; perhaps TRBD1 as D (6 bases). V dropped 4 bases and J dropped 3 bases, with 15 bases sitting between them. The CDR3 covers 15 residues. Germline CDR1 reads MNHEY; CDR2 reads SVGAGI. The CDR3 loop is CASSSPDRLHTEAFF. The CDR3 DNA reads TGTGCCAGCAGTTCCCCCGACAGGCTGCACACTGAAGCTTTCTTT.

The chain has TRBV28 and TRBJ2-3, with TRBD1 matching over 8 bases. Germline V lookup: CDR1 MDHEN, CDR2 SYDVKM. J was trimmed by 0 bases and V by 8 bases; bases with no gene match: 4. The CDR3 length is 14 residues. The CDR3 bases are TGTGCCAGCCAAAGACAGGGGAGCACAGATACGCAGTATTTT. This encodes CASQRQGSTDTQYF.

This chain uses TRBV25-1 with TRBJ2-5; D is perhaps TRBD1 (6 bases). V lost 4 bases and J 0 bases, leaving 12 bases between the germline ends. This CDR3 is 15 amino acids long. Germline assignment: CDR1 MGHDK and CDR2 SYGVNS. CDR3: CASSGTEKYQETQYF. CDR3 DNA sequence: TGTGCCAGCAGTGGGACAGAGAAGTACCAAGAGACCCAGTACTTC.

The chain is built from TRBV30 and TRBJ1-2, with a tentative D call TRBD1 (5 bases). This CDR3 region has 11 residues. Per germline, CDR1 GTSNPN and CDR2 SVGIG (reference sequence). Trimming left V 4 bases short and J 4 bases short, with 7 bases between. For the CDR3, the DNA is TGTGCCTGGACAGGGATCTATGGCTACACCTTC. The encoded protein is CAWTGIYGYTF.

The V gene is TRBV7-9, the J gene TRBJ1-1, with 7 positions matching TRBD1. Germline loops: CDR1 SEHNR, CDR2 FQNEAQ (reference sequence). The V segment lost 5 bases and the J segment 0 bases; nucleotides outside the gene matches: 3. CDR3 length equals 14 residues. The CDR3 protein is CASSLDRMNTEAFF. The CDR3 region has the DNA TGTGCCAGCAGCCTGGACAGGATGAACACTGAAGCTTTCTTT.

This clone showed up just a few times. The chain uses TRBV19 and TRBJ2-7; the match to TRBD1 covers 8 bases. There are 16 residues in the CDR3. CDR1 is LNHDA, CDR2 SQIVND, per germline (reference sequence). Trimming took 4 bases from V and 3 from J; bases not matched to a gene: 11. CDR3 amino acids: CASSKGQAIDDYEQYF. DNA of the CDR3: TGTGCCAGTAGTAAGGGACAGGCCATCGATGACTACGAGCAGTACTTC.

The chain carries TRBV4-2 and TRBJ2-3; TRBD2 matches at 7 bases. Trimming took 0 bases from V and 1 from J; bases not matched to a gene: 1. Germline V lookup: CDR1 LGHNA, CDR2 YNFKEQ. This CDR3 is built from 15 residues. The CDR3 sequence: CASSQEGGGTDTQYF. The CDR3, as DNA: TGTGCCAGCAGCCAAGAGGGGGGGGGCACAGATACGCAGTATTTT.

The count of this clone is one. The V gene is TRBV2, the J gene TRBJ2-3, with 10 positions matching TRBD1. CDR1 and CDR2 (germline): SNHLY, FYNNEI. CDR3 length: 16 amino acids. V shed 6 bases, J shed 8 bases, and the junction held 14 bases outside the gene matches. The CDR3 DNA reads TGTGCCAGCAGGGACGGCCTACGGACAGGGGGGGGTACGCAGTATTTT. Amino acid sequence: CASRDGLRTGGGTQYF. The full variable domain, in which reference TRBV2 and TRBJ2-3 provide the parts outside the CDR3, is EPEVTQTPSHQVTQMGQEVILRCVPISNHLYFYWYRQILGQKVEFLVSFYNNEISEKSEIFDDQFSVERPDGSNFTLKIRSTKLEDSAMYFCASRDGLRTGGGTQYFGPGTRLTVL.

This clone has more than one count but fewer than ten. The chain joins TRBV5-6 to TRBJ2-2; the D is unclear. V was cut by 9 bases and J by 3 bases, with 12 bases left in between. The CDR3 runs to 13 residues. Germline V gene lookup returns CDR1 SGHDT and CDR2 YYEEEE. In DNA, the CDR3 is TGTGCCACCCTCAGGTTGGACACCGGGGAGCTGTTTTTT. Encoded protein: CATLRLDTGELFF.

The chain joins TRBV27 to TRBJ2-5; TRBD2 aligns across 7 bases. Germline lookup yields CDR1 MNHEY and CDR2 SMNVEV (reference sequence). The CDR3 runs 14 residues. Trimming cost V 7 bases and J 0 bases; bases outside gene matches: 5. DNA of the CDR3: TGTGCCAGCAAGACTAGCACCTACCAAGAGACCCAGTACTTC. It yields the protein CASKTSTYQETQYF.

This chain connects TRBV10-1 to TRBJ2-1; maybe TRBD2 (5 bases). Looked up from germline, CDR1 is WNHNN and CDR2 is SYGVQD (reference sequence). The V end was cut by 7 bases, the J end by 5 bases, with 18 bases between. CDR3 length equals 15 residues. CDR3 residues: CASTVVSWRDNEQFF. CDR3 coding DNA: TGCGCCAGCACCGTTGTCTCCTGGCGGGACAATGAGCAGTTCTTC.

This chain uses TRBV6-5 with TRBJ1-2; 12 bases fit TRBD1. Germline V gene lookup returns CDR1 MNHEY and CDR2 SVGAGI. This CDR3 is 14 amino acids long. V was clipped by 7 bases and J by 8 bases; unmatched bases: 8. CDR3 in DNA: TGTGCCAGCATCACAGGCGGGACAGGGGGCGGCTACACCTTC. This gives the protein CASITGGTGGGYTF.

CDR3 nucleotides: TGTGCCAGCTCACCCCGTGGACAGGATGAAGCTTTCTTT. Protein product: CASSPRGQDEAFF. The chain employs TRBV18 and TRBJ1-1; 7 nucleotides agree with TRBD1. This CDR3 has 13 amino acids. Germline CDR1 KGHSH, CDR2 LQKENI. With 3 bases clipped from V and 7 bases from J, the junction kept 5 bases outside the gene matches.

V is TRBV19 and J is TRBJ2-3; 9 bases agree with TRBD2. The CDR3 has 13 residues. CDR1 is LNHDA and CDR2 is SQIVND in the germline V gene (reference sequence). After removal of 10 bases from V and 0 bases from J, the junction contained 2 bases not matched to a gene. The CDR3: CATTSGSTDTQYF. The CDR3, as DNA: TGTGCCACTACTAGCGGGAGCACAGATACGCAGTATTTT.

This clone was counted between two and nine times. V usage is TRBV7-6 and J usage is TRBJ2-2; 9 nucleotides agree with TRBD1. CDR3 length: 15 amino acids. Germline loops: CDR1 SGHVS, CDR2 FNYEAQ. V gave up 5 bases and J gave up 4 bases; unmatched junction bases: 5. The chain's CDR3 is CASSPGTGSTGELFF. The DNA of the CDR3 is TGTGCCAGCAGCCCCGGGACAGGGAGCACCGGGGAGCTGTTTTTT.

The chain joins TRBV19 to TRBJ2-7; 10 bases line up with TRBD2. Germline CDR1 LNHDA, CDR2 SQIVND (reference sequence). The CDR3 is made up of 16 amino acids. V shed 3 bases, J shed 3 bases, and the junction held 8 bases outside the gene matches. The CDR3 region is CASSIGLAGVSYEQYF. DNA for the CDR3: TGTGCCAGTAGTATCGGTCTAGCGGGAGTTAGCTACGAGCAGTACTTC.

As to this clone: One end of the junction fails to match germline, which may point to a read error. The chain is built from TRBV9 and TRBJ2-7, with 10 bases lining up with TRBD1. The germline V gene encodes CDR1 SGDLS and CDR2 YYNGEE. The CDR3 spans 14 residues. CDR3 sequence reads: CASNVGGTGEEQYF. CDR3 bases: TGTGCCAGCAACGTAGGAGGGACAGGGGAAGAGCAGTACTTC.

This rearrangement joins TRBV5-1 to TRBJ2-3; perhaps TRBD1 as D (5 bases). The CDR3 has 16 residues. Germline V gives CDR1 SGHRS, CDR2 YFSETQ. V was trimmed by 0 bases and J by 2 bases, leaving 13 bases between them. CDR3 bases: TGCGCCAGCAGCTTGGGGGGCACCTTCAACACAGATACGCAGTATTTT. Amino acids: CASSLGGTFNTDTQYF.

V usage is TRBV27 and J usage is TRBJ1-5; 7 nucleotides line up with TRBD1. The CDR3 contains 16 residues. The germline gives CDR1 MNHEY, CDR2 SMNVEV (reference sequence). With 5 bases clipped from V and 1 base from J, the junction kept 8 bases outside the gene matches. The CDR3 sequence: CASSRRQGGSNQPQHF. In DNA form, the CDR3 reads TGTGCCAGCAGTAGACGACAGGGTGGGAGCAATCAGCCCCAGCATTTT.

The chain couples TRBV7-2 to TRBJ1-6; 12 bases map to TRBD1. The CDR3 contains 17 residues. With 5 bases clipped from V and 4 bases from J, the junction kept 6 bases outside the gene matches. Germline CDR1 is SGHTA and CDR2 is FQGNSA. DNA for the CDR3: TGTGCCAGCAGCCAAGGGACAGGGGGCTCTTATAATTCACCCCTCCACTTT. Translation gives CASSQGTGGSYNSPLHF.